Following are 3 T cell receptor beta chains from one sample sequenced in a study of cytomegalovirus exposure and HLA in healthy donors. The PCR used 60 Vbeta and 13 Jbeta primers. Here immunoSEQ multiplex PCR was the method, and the copy in TCRdb shows in-frame clones only, minus some. Of under 200,000 clones listed, approximately 80% are singletons. The specimen sequenced was PBMCs. The receptor source for this set is a woman aged 18-29 years in good health and CMV-seronegative.

The chain carries TRBV10-2 and TRBJ1-4; maybe TRBD1 (6 bases). Trimming stripped 3 bases from V and 11 bases from J, with 19 bases between. Germline V gene sequence: CDR1 WSHSY, CDR2 SAAADI. The CDR3 loop spans 15 amino acids. CDR3 sequence (DNA): TGCGCCAGCAGTGACTACCAGGGGCCGGATGGGAAACTGTTTTTT. Protein product: CASSDYQGPDGKLFF.

The chain joins TRBV15 to TRBJ2-6; D gene ambiguous. CDR3 size: 14 residues. CDR1 and CDR2 from the germline V gene are LNHNV and YYDKDF (reference sequence). V was trimmed by 4 bases and J by 1 base, leaving 5 bases between them. CDR3 protein: CATSTGSGANVLTF. CDR3 sequence (DNA): TGTGCCACCAGCACCGGGTCTGGGGCCAACGTCCTGACTTTC. Using reference TRBV15 and TRBJ2-6 for the parts outside the CDR3, the full variable domain is DAMVIQNPRYQVTQFGKPVTLSCSQTLNHNVMYWYQQKSSQAPKLLFHYYDKDFNNEADTPDNFQSRRPNTSFCFLDIRSPGLGDTAMYLCATSTGSGANVLTFGAGSRLTVL.

The V gene is TRBV28, the J gene TRBJ2-7, with TRBD2 identical over 8 bases. V was clipped by 3 bases and J by 6 bases; unmatched bases: 10. Germline V gene data show CDR1 as MDHEN and CDR2 as SYDVKM. This CDR3 has 15 residues. CDR3 loop: CASSLPGLVGGEQYF. The CDR3 nucleotides read TGTGCCAGCAGTTTGCCGGGACTAGTGGGGGGCGAGCAGTACTTC.